This T cell receptor (beta chain) was obtained from a study of cytomegalovirus exposure and HLA in healthy donors listed by TCRdb under 2017. For the wider study: An earlier analysis of approximately 550 of the donors reported 250 to 300 Gb of sequence data and some 100 million unique TCR beta sequences from some 180 million T cells. An early release covering approximately 600 HLA-typed donors comprised about 310 gigabases of sequencing data and roughly 86 million unique TCR sequences. Among the approximately 420 genotyped donors, approximately 76% belonged to the genetic ancestry cluster associated with self-reported Caucasian donors. The study was designed to test whether signatures of past pathogen exposure could be identified by cataloging public T cell receptors. Using immunosequencing, the study profiled T cell repertoires from 550 to 750 subjects and related those repertoires to cytomegalovirus serostatus. In addition to the first cohort of roughly 700 subjects, a separate validation cohort of 120 different subjects was used. To predict cytomegalovirus infection status, the study brought together high-throughput TCR immunosequencing, statistical association of individual TCRs with disease status, and machine learning. A later analysis re-examined previously published TCR beta repertoires from 610 or so donors and added high-resolution HLA genotyping to investigate patterns of TCR occurrence. Rather than drawing on any new phenotypic data, the later analysis identified candidate immune exposures from TCR beta sequences and the way those sequences occurred across donors. An earlier analysis of about 620 of the donors applied high-throughput TCR beta sequencing to assess whether each TCR beta V gene segment acted as functional or pseudogenic. Donor age, sex, ethnicity and CMV serostatus were compiled alongside the repertoire data. Genome-wide SNP genotypes for about three fifths of the roughly 670 donors were used in a later genetic analysis, which treated that subset as a discovery cohort. Every discovery cohort repertoire had been produced on one sequencing platform. Class I and class II HLA loci were covered by the typing at four-digit resolution. The number of donors typed differed by locus, with roughly 629-640 for A, B, C, DRB1 and DQB1, roughly 520 for DQA1, about 610 for DPA1, and around 430 for DPB1. Four to six DR-DQ haplotypes were handled as single units for association and clustering, since linkage in the cohort was strong. Across around 400 genotyped donors of the cohort, an average of about 240,000 unique TCR beta nucleotide sequences per donor were sequenced, and roughly 20% of those sequences were non-productive.

The cohort consisted of some 670 healthy bone marrow donors. Cohort members were all nominally healthy when sampled, although unrecorded immune exposures were likely present. The donor was CMV seropositive and was included in the group of 289 seropositive cohort members. Every donor gave a peripheral blood sample, and the peripheral blood mononuclear cells from that sample were used for TCR beta sequencing. Genomic DNA extraction from the blood cell samples was performed with the Qiagen DNeasy Blood Extraction Kit. Library method: the immunoSEQ multiplex PCR assay. For the multiplex PCR, a mixture combining 60 forward primers for TCR Vbeta segments and 13 reverse primers for TCR Jbeta segments was used. Amplification of the CDR3 region of rearranged TCR beta genes was performed with a multiplex PCR assay on genomic DNA. Amplified TCR beta libraries were sequenced as 87-base-pair reads on the Illumina HiSeq System. As for the original processing: A later analysis counted about 76 million unique TCR beta chains across the 640 or so repertoires, and about 10 million of these chains were shared by at least two donors. Raw reads were error-corrected and collapsed into unique sequences with a nearest-neighbor algorithm that merged closely related sequences to remove PCR and sequencing errors. V, D and J gene segments were assigned by aligning CDR3 sequences to IMGT reference sequences. For a sequence to be retained, a match of at least six nucleotides was required to both a V gene segment and a J gene segment. A rearrangement counted as productive if the CDR3 had no stop codons and remained in frame with V and J, and every other rearrangement counted as non-productive. CDR3 was defined by IMGT convention, running from the second conserved V-encoded cysteine to the conserved J-encoded phenylalanine. Sequences without an unambiguous match to a single V gene segment were excluded from the earlier analysis of several hundred of the donors. In an earlier analysis of more than 500 of the donors, a V segment was called functional when productive rearrangements were above 56.7%, and segregating when the standard deviation between donors exceeded 5%. To diagnose cytomegalovirus status from the catalog of TCR beta chain sequences, a statistical classification framework was built. A later analysis assigned V and J genes by comparing TCR nucleotide sequences with IMGT/GENE-DB human TR gene sequences. Using the TCRdist pipeline, a later analysis assigned CDR3 sequences along with most-parsimonious VDJ recombination scenarios. In a later analysis, every TCR beta chain was defined by the combination of its CDR3 amino acid sequence and its V-gene family, and reads without a unique V-gene family were dropped. In a later analysis, a few hundred highly shared, low-generation-probability nucleotide sequences were removed to address suspected cross-contamination and a sequencing artifact. For each public chain, a later analysis derived a clonal expansion index from normalized ranks of inferred template counts within each repertoire. A later analysis computed generation probabilities with a VDJ recombination model fitted to out-of-frame rearrangements, and checked the results against IGoR. A later analysis scored TCR-TCR, TCR-HLA and TCR-CMV co-occurrence with hypergeometric tests, applying a repertoire-size bias correction to TCR pairs. In a later analysis, false discovery rates were estimated by permuting HLA or CMV assignments 20 times. In a later analysis, co-occurring TCRs were grouped with DBSCAN, and TCRdist sequence similarity was added when clustering was performed within HLA-allele-positive subsets. For co-occurrence clustering, repertoires with fewer than 30,000 or more than 120,000 public chains were excluded, along with five or six repertoires with anomalous nucleotide sharing. Held by TCRdb, this immuneACCESS table contains in-frame sequences only and omits some clones. Under half of the omission traces to an unresolved V gene where checked; the cause of the rest is unknown. V and J calls plus clone size are reproduced from that table; the DNA served to infer D and trimming. This sample has more than 95,000 clones in its table, and over 70% of those were observed once. The ten largest clones take up approximately 4% of the sample.

What the study reported, not specific to this receptor: At a false discovery rate of 0.05, a later analysis linked fewer than 20,000 TCR beta sequences to specific HLA alleles. The 87-base-pair reads could not distinguish some IMGT-functional V segments, including TRBV6-2 and TRBV6-3, so those segments were excluded. Immune exposure information for the cohort was limited to CMV serostatus. In a later analysis, TCR association rates were found to vary across HLA loci, with the most associated TCRs seen for DRB1 alleles and the fewest for HLA-C alleles. Most CMV-associated TCR beta chains appeared to be HLA-restricted in a later analysis, and the HLA associations seemed to be driven largely by CMV exposure. Presence/absence analyses assumed roughly uniform sequencing depth across donors, an assumption that may not hold. Cytomegalovirus status was reported to be diagnosed by the classifier with high specificity and sensitivity in both the original and validation cohorts. According to the authors, the approach could potentially be generalized to other disease states and immunological phenotypes. In a later genetic analysis, a missense DCLRE1C variant was associated with V-gene and J-gene trimming of TCR beta chains, and the association was replicated in an independent cohort. A group of highly shared sequence variants was considered likely to be a technical artifact of the sequencing pipeline. Compared with equally common non-associated chains, HLA-associated TCR beta chains in a later analysis were more clonally expanded and had lower generation probabilities. In vitro tests confirmed that a few of the cytomegalovirus-associated TCR beta chains recognize cytomegalovirus antigens. Strong co-occurrence of HLA alleles, especially DR and DQ, made assigning TCR associations to individual alleles difficult. Over 15 rarely observed V segments, including chromosome 9 orphons, were excluded from the earlier analysis of a few hundred of the donors because counts were too low. Because some donors lacked HLA typing at each locus, the association tests relied only on the typed subset. A further reported finding was that TCR beta sequences accurately predicted the HLA-A and HLA-B alleles for most subjects in the first cohort. The cohort was sequenced for TCR beta chains only, and without alpha or paired-chain data the features that could be detected were limited. An earlier analysis of around 600 of the donors showed that most TCR beta V segments appeared in productive rearrangements either about 87% or about 30% of the time, which broadly matched IMGT annotations. Across donors, most TCR sequences were observed very rarely, whereas some public TCRs were present in many individuals. In the study, about 150 TCR beta chains were listed as associated with cytomegalovirus. According to a later genetic analysis, donors in an Asian-associated ancestry cluster had fewer N-insertions in productive TCRs than the approximately 630-donor mean. Correlated functional status among segregating V segments might reflect linkage disequilibrium, but an unknown experimental factor could not be ruled out. Several of the top co-occurrence clusters appeared to be linked to parvovirus B19, influenza, CMV and Epstein-Barr virus, according to a later analysis.

In the germline V gene, CDR1 corresponds to SGHAT and CDR2 to FQNNGV. The CDR3 covers 13 residues, taking in both the cysteine and the phenylalanine. This entry keeps only the CDR3 DNA: 39 bases, framed from base 1. Clipping removes 3 bases from V and 12 bases from J, with 7 as the unmatched junction base count. Comments on this clone: It has no known antigen specificity. No much larger clone exists at a distance of one base, and base qualities are not known.

The sequencing sample was made of PBMCs. This sequence uses TRBV11-2 and TRBJ2-1; 8 nucleotides in the junction match TRBD2. This TCR was sampled from a man between 18 and 35 years old in good health and CMV-seropositive. The DNA sequence reads TGTGCCAGCAGCTTGATAGAGCGGGGGCCGCAGTTCTTC. It encodes CASSLIERGPQFF.